These 9 T cell receptor beta chains were sequenced from one sample in a study of T cells in Graves' hyperthyroidism and ophthalmopathy (dated by TCRdb to the late 2010s). Libraries were built with multiplex PCR. Sequencing relied on an Illumina HiSeq 2000. TCR beta CDR3 regions were amplified from RNA transcripts. For the first round of RT-PCR on the TCR CDR3, the HTBI primer set was used together with the Qiagen OneStep RT-PCR kit. Starting from the raw public reads, TCRdb applied fastp trimming at Q25, assembled clones with MiXCR and retained in-frame beta chains. Rows with a matching CDR3 protein are joined into one entry that keeps the most common DNA and genes. This sample lists 540,000 or so distinct CDR3 sequences; more than 15% were detected once. Under 7.5% of the sample is taken by the ten largest. The specimen was blood. These receptors all stem from a woman aged 25 to 39 with Graves' hyperthyroidism.

Comment on this clonotype: This could be a read error, since a much larger clone is one nucleotide away. The chain employs TRBV3-1 and TRBJ2-1; a weak D match, TRBD1 (5 bases). V was pared by 8 bases and J by 4 bases, with 18 bases between. The CDR3 totals 15 residues. Germline V gene data show CDR1 as LGHDT and CDR2 as YNNKEL (reference sequence). CDR3 bases: TGTGCCAGCCCCTCCTCGGGCAGGACATACAATGAGCAGTTCTTC. Translated, it gives CASPSSGRTYNEQFF.

This clonotype was picked up many times. This sequence joins TRBV28 and TRBJ2-3; D not certain. The CDR3 extends over 15 amino acids. The germline CDR1 and CDR2 sequences are MDHEN and SYDVKM. Trimming shortened V by 5 bases and J by 2 bases, and 14 bases separated the two germline ends. DNA of the CDR3: TGTGCCAGCAGTCTCCCCAGAATTTCCACAGATACGCAGTATTTT. This sequence encodes CASSLPRISTDTQYF.

Regarding this clonotype: A read error may explain this, as a much larger clone is one base away. The chain joins TRBV10-3 to TRBJ1-2, with D unclear. The CDR3 consists of 16 residues. V was cut by 6 bases and J by 4 bases, with 21 bases left in between. Germline V gene sequence: CDR1 ENHRY, CDR2 SYGVKD. The CDR3 sequence: CAIREFDGNGVYGYTF. The CDR3 DNA follows: TGTGCCATCAGGGAATTTGACGGGAATGGGGTCTATGGCTACACCTTC.

There are many counts of this clonotype. The genes are TRBV10-3 and TRBJ2-3; 8 bases are a match to TRBD1. Germline trimming cut 6 bases from V and 4 bases from J; bases unmatched to any gene: 3. There are 13 residues in the CDR3. CDR1 ENHRY and CDR2 SYGVKD come from the germline V gene. This CDR3 is CAISPQGADTQYF. Here the CDR3 DNA reads TGTGCCATCAGCCCACAGGGGGCAGATACGCAGTATTTT.

The table lists this clonotype with a few counts. The V and J genes are TRBV7-2 and TRBJ2-7, with D perhaps being TRBD1 or TRBD2 (6 bases each). The CDR3 totals 17 residues. Germline assignment: CDR1 SGHTA and CDR2 FQGNSA. V lost 1 base and J lost 0, with 16 bases in between. CDR3 bases: TGTGCCAGCAGCTTAGTAGGGGGAGGCCCTTACTCCTACGAGCAGTACTTC. It translates to CASSLVGGGPYSYEQYF.

This clonotype was seen a handful of times. This chain joins TRBV3-1 and TRBJ2-7; 8 nucleotides match TRBD2. V shed 2 bases, J shed 3 bases, and the junction held 9 bases outside the gene matches. The CDR3 length is 16 residues. Germline assignment: CDR1 LGHDT and CDR2 YNNKEL (reference sequence). The CDR3 DNA is TGTGCCAGCAGCCAAAACCTCGGGACTAGGCTCTACGAGCAGTACTTC. It yields the protein CASSQNLGTRLYEQYF.

This clonotype was seen only once. This sequence may be a read error, since a much larger clone differs from it by one base. J is TRBJ2-1 and V is TRBV6-1; D is ambiguous. The germline V gene encodes CDR1 MNHNS and CDR2 SASEGT. The CDR3 runs to 15 residues. CDR3 residues: CASSGPFMLYNERFF. As DNA, the CDR3 is TGTGCCAGCAGTGGGCCTTTTATGCTATACAATGAGCGGTTCTTC.

This clonotype has at least ten counts. V usage is TRBV12-3 or TRBV12-4 and J usage is TRBJ1-1; D is unclear. The CDR3 sequence is 13 residues long. The V gene lost 6 bases and the J gene lost 1 base, with 9 bases spanning the gap. CDR3 residues: CASSHQKNTEAFF. As DNA, the CDR3 is TGTGCCAGCAGCCATCAGAAGAACACTGAAGCTTTCTTT.

This clonotype was picked up a small number of times. The chain joins TRBV7-3 to TRBJ2-7; 9 positions agree with TRBD2. CDR1 and CDR2 from the germline V gene are SGHTA and FQGTGA. This CDR3 comprises 19 residues. The J segment lost 4 bases and the V segment lost 1 base, leaving 17 bases of the junction unmatched. The CDR3 spells CASSLIRERSSGSIYEQYF. The CDR3 DNA reads TGTGCCAGCAGCTTAATTAGGGAACGGAGTAGCGGGAGTATTTACGAGCAGTACTTC.